These T cell receptor beta chains were read from a single sample in a study of identical twins. In TCRdb, the 5' RACE reads were re-called with MiXCR into one record per CDR3 protein. The sample lists roughly 250,000 distinct CDR3 sequences; about 7% were seen once. The sample was also linked to a second study, of yellow fever vaccine responses in identical twins.

Material: memory (CD45RO+) T cells sorted from blood. These receptors originate from a woman aged 18 to 35 in good health. Each CDR3 is given with its conserved first and last residue. A D gene is named only where the DNA matches it firmly. Clone size is shown for a subset of rows, as once, few, many or a class of expanded clone.

J gene	clone size	D gene	V gene	CDR3 DNA	CDR3 protein
TRBJ1-1	many	TRBD1	TRBV24-1	TGTGCCACCAGCGAAGGACAGGGAAATGCGAACACTGAAGCTTTCTTT	CATSEGQGNANTEAFF
TRBJ2-3	few	NA	TRBV4-1	TGCGCCAGCAGCCCCCCATCCGATGCGACAGATACGCAGTATTTT	CASSPPSDATDTQYF
TRBJ2-6	few	NA	TRBV20-1	TGCAGTGCTAGGGAAAGGGCCAACGTCCTGACTTTC	CSARERANVLTF
TRBJ1-6	many	TRBD1	TRBV6-5	TGTGCCAGCAGTTTACAGGGGAGCTCCTATAATTCACCCCTCCACTTT	CASSLQGSSYNSPLHF
TRBJ2-5	NA	TRBD1	TRBV28	TGTGCCAGCAGTCGAGCGGACAGGGGGGGGACCCAGTACTTC	CASSRADRGGTQYF
TRBJ2-1	NA	NA	TRBV4-2	TGTGCCAGCAGCCAAGGAGCATCCTACAATGAGCAGTTCTTC	CASSQGASYNEQFF
TRBJ1-2	NA	NA	TRBV6-5	TGTGCCAGCAGTTCTTCTGGGACGGTAGCTAACTATGGCTACACCTTC	CASSSSGTVANYGYTF
TRBJ2-5	few	NA	TRBV20-1	TGCAGTGCTAGACCGGGGGTTGAGACCCAGTACTTC	CSARPGVETQYF
TRBJ2-5	many	NA	TRBV12-3/TRBV12-4	TGTGCCAGCAGTCGAACGGGACCAAAAGAGACCCAGTACTTC	CASSRTGPKETQYF
TRBJ2-4	NA	TRBD1	TRBV7-2	TGTGCCAGCAGCTCGGGACAGACCGGGGCCAAAAACATTCAGTACTTC	CASSSGQTGAKNIQYF
TRBJ2-2	NA	TRBD1	TRBV20-1	TGCAGTGCTCCGGGACAGGGGAACACCGGGGAGCTGTTTTTT	CSAPGQGNTGELFF
TRBJ2-1	few	TRBD1	TRBV20-1	TGCAGTGCTAGTTCGACCCGGGACAGGGACATGAATGAGCAGTTCTTC	CSASSTRDRDMNEQFF
TRBJ1-5	NA	NA	TRBV11-2	TGTGCCAGCAGCAAATACCTTCAGCATTTT	CASSKYLQHF
TRBJ2-3	NA	NA	TRBV2	TGTGCCAGCAGTGAGGGGACGGTGGGGGCAGATACGCAGTATTTT	CASSEGTVGADTQYF
TRBJ2-1	few	NA	TRBV3-1	TGTGCCAGCAGCCTTTCCGGGACCCCGGGGAATGAGCAGTTCTTC	CASSLSGTPGNEQFF
TRBJ2-7	few	TRBD1	TRBV20-1	TGCAGTGCTAGAAGATTAGGGACAGGGGATAACTACGAGCAGTACTTC	CSARRLGTGDNYEQYF
TRBJ1-4	many	TRBD1	TRBV5-1	TGCGCCAGCAGCCCGGGCAGGGACAGGGTCGAAAAACTGTTTTTT	CASSPGRDRVEKLFF
TRBJ2-1	few	TRBD2	TRBV5-1	TGCGCCAGCAGCTTGCGACTAGCGGGCACTTATGAGCAGTTCTTC	CASSLRLAGTYEQFF
TRBJ1-2	NA	NA	TRBV28	TGTGCCAGCAGTTTTTCTGGCGGGAATCAGTATGGCTACACCTTC	CASSFSGGNQYGYTF
TRBJ2-1	NA	TRBD2	TRBV20-1	TGCAGTGCTAGAGATGGGATTAGCGGGAGTTTGAATGAGCAGTTCTTC	CSARDGISGSLNEQFF
TRBJ2-1	few	TRBD2	TRBV5-4	TGTGCCAGCAGTTTTCTAGCGGGTAGGGACAATGAGCAGTTCTTC	CASSFLAGRDNEQFF
TRBJ2-1	few	NA	TRBV7-9	TGTGCCAGCAAAAAGACGTCTTCTCTGAATGAGCAGTTCTTC	CASKKTSSLNEQFF
TRBJ2-5	many	TRBD1	TRBV5-1	TGCGCCAGCAGCTTTCAGGGGGCAATTGGAGTTGAGACCCAGTACTTC	CASSFQGAIGVETQYF
TRBJ2-2	many	TRBD2	TRBV12-3/TRBV12-4	TGTGCCAGCAGGCTAGCGGGGGGGCGGACCGGGGAGCTGTTTTTT	CASRLAGGRTGELFF
TRBJ1-4	many	NA	TRBV4-1	TGCGCCAGCAGCCCGACGGACGGTCTTAATGAAAAACTGTTTTTT	CASSPTDGLNEKLFF
TRBJ2-1	few	NA	TRBV6-1	TGTGCCAGCAGGGATGTGCCTAGTTACGCCAATGAGCAGTTCTTC	CASRDVPSYANEQFF
TRBJ2-1	many	NA	TRBV12-3/TRBV12-4	TGTGCCAGCAGTTTTTTTAGCGGTGAGCAGTTCTTC	CASSFFSGEQFF
TRBJ2-5	few	NA	TRBV6-1	TGTGCCAGCAGTGAAATCGGGGCTCGGGAGACCCAGTACTTC	CASSEIGARETQYF
TRBJ2-1	many	TRBD2	TRBV5-6	TGTGCCAGCAGCTTCGGAGGGAGGGGCAATGAGCAGTTCTTC	CASSFGGRGNEQFF
TRBJ2-7	few	TRBD2	TRBV7-9	TGTGCCAGCAGCTCAAGGACTAGCGGGAGGGACCACGAGCAGTACTTC	CASSSRTSGRDHEQYF